The present T cell receptor beta chain was sequenced within a study of cytomegalovirus exposure and HLA in healthy donors. Germline CDR1 reads SGHRS; CDR2 reads YFSETQ. The ends were cut back, 0 bases at V and 4 bases at J, with 14 bases in the middle. The CDR3 runs to 16 residues. As regards this clone: What it binds is unknown.

In the PCR, 60 Vbeta and 13 Jbeta primers were used. TCRdb's copy holds only in-frame clones and misses some; the assay was immunoSEQ multiplex PCR. Seen here are under 200,000 clones, 80% observed once, and the top ten hold more than 5.5%. Findings and limits, study-wide: Among CMV-associated TCR beta chains, most appeared HLA-restricted in a later analysis. An analysis was carried out at a later point. It showed that HLA-associated TCR beta chains were more clonally expanded than equally common non-associated chains.

The TCR comes from a man aged 35 to 55 in good health and CMV-seronegative. Specimen: PBMCs. The genes are TRBV5-1 and TRBJ2-1; weak D call: TRBD2 (7 bases). The CDR3 bases are TGCGCCAGCAGCTTGGATACCGGGGGGCCGTACAATGAGCAGTTCTTC. Translated: CASSLDTGGPYNEQFF.